The 20 T cell receptor beta chains given below trace back to one sample, sequenced in a study of shared T cell receptors in the human thymus. Profiled with immunoSEQ multiplex PCR; TCRdb holds only in-frame clones, not every one. The sample lists fewer than 700,000 clones, roughly 90% occurring once. A further study also used this sample, focusing on human thymus T cells.

Sequenced material: thymocytes. Source of these receptors: a boy younger than two with a congenital heart defect.

The chain joins TRBV20-1 to TRBJ2-5, with D maybe TRBD2 (7 bases). The CDR3 extends over 11 amino acids. Germline assignment: CDR1 DFQATT and CDR2 SNEGSKA (reference sequence). V was cut by 5 bases and J by 11 bases, with 15 bases left in between. The CDR3 reads CSAALGGEQYF. The CDR3 region has the DNA TGCAGTGCTGCACTAGGGGGGGAGCAGTACTTC.

The CDR3 bases are TGTGCCAGCAGCCATCATTGGGGGGAGGGCTACACCTTC. Encoded protein: CASSHHWGEGYTF. This sequence joins TRBV28 and TRBJ1-2; D perhaps matches TRBD1 (5 bases). Trimming stripped 6 bases from V and 8 bases from J, with 16 bases between. The CDR3 runs to 13 residues. Germline lookup yields CDR1 MDHEN and CDR2 SYDVKM.

The chain couples TRBV4-3 to TRBJ1-3; 8 positions match TRBD1. Trimming cost V 2 bases and J 0 bases; bases outside gene matches: 12. The length of the CDR3 is 19 residues. Germline V CDR1 and CDR2: LGHNA, YSLEER. The CDR3 is CASSQSVVPTGDSGNTIYF. DNA for the CDR3: TGCGCCAGCAGCCAATCGGTTGTCCCGACAGGGGACTCTGGAAACACCATATATTTT.

This clone was recorded only once. The chain recombines TRBV7-3 with TRBJ2-1; D is unresolved. Germline assignment: CDR1 SGHTA and CDR2 FQGTGA. The ends were cut back, 2 bases at V and 6 bases at J, with 8 bases in the middle. CDR3 length: 13 amino acids. The DNA of the CDR3 is TGTGCCAGCAGCTTATCTGGAGCCAATGAGCAGTTCTTC. Protein: CASSLSGANEQFF.

Here the CDR3 DNA reads TGTGCCAGCAGTTCCCATTTTCTAGGGGGTCGCCTCGGGACCAAAAACATTCAGTACTTC. As protein: CASSSHFLGGRLGTKNIQYF. J is TRBJ2-4 and V is TRBV27; perhaps TRBD1 as D (6 bases). Germline V gene data show CDR1 as MNHEY and CDR2 as SMNVEV (reference sequence). The length of the CDR3 is 20 residues. V was pared by 4 bases and J by 2 bases, with 27 bases between.

The J gene is TRBJ2-3, the V gene TRBV4-3; a weak D match, TRBD2 (9 bases). The CDR3 sequence is 21 residues long. The V and J ends lost 0 bases and 3 bases respectively, with 28 bases between them. The germline V gene encodes CDR1 LGHNA and CDR2 YSLEER. This chain's CDR3 is CASSQEWAGGGRAVATDTQYF. The CDR3 nucleotides read TGCGCCAGCAGCCAAGAATGGGCAGGGGGCGGGAGGGCCGTGGCAACAGATACGCAGTATTTT.

The chain recombines TRBV6-1 with TRBJ2-1, with D perhaps matching TRBD1 (8 bases). The CDR3 runs 18 residues. Germline assignment: CDR1 MNHNS and CDR2 SASEGT. V lost 2 bases and J lost 8, with 25 bases in between. The CDR3 coding sequence is TGTGCCAGCAGTGAAAGTGCCGGACAGGGAGGGAAGGATGATGAGCAGTTCTTC. It codes for CASSESAGQGGKDDEQFF.

In DNA form, the CDR3 reads TGTGCCAGCACACCTCTTGACAGGGTGGCTGAAGCTTTCTTT. Translated: CASTPLDRVAEAFF. The V call is TRBV28, the J call TRBJ1-1, with 7 bases aligning to TRBD1. The CDR3 covers 14 residues. Germline assignment: CDR1 MDHEN and CDR2 SYDVKM. V lost 7 bases and J lost 6; bases outside the gene matches: 11.

The chain is built from TRBV4-1 and TRBJ2-7; TRBD2 matches at 7 bases. The CDR3 covers 15 residues. Germline trimming cut 4 bases from V and 5 bases from J; bases unmatched to any gene: 11. Germline lookup yields CDR1 MGHRA and CDR2 YSYEKL. The CDR3 loop reads CASSPTRRESHEQYF. CDR3 bases: TGCGCCAGCAGCCCGACTCGGCGGGAGTCTCACGAGCAGTACTTC.

The chain uses TRBV2 and TRBJ2-5; TRBD2 agrees at 13 bases. From germline, CDR1 is SNHLY and CDR2 FYNNEI. The CDR3 sequence is 17 residues long. V lost 4 bases, J lost 1 base, and 6 bases stayed unmatched. The CDR3: CASSGTSGSIIQETQYF. The CDR3 DNA follows: TGTGCCAGCAGTGGGACTAGCGGGAGTATCATCCAAGAGACCCAGTACTTC.

The V and J genes are TRBV28 and TRBJ2-7, with D perhaps matching TRBD1 (5 bases). Germline CDR1 reads MDHEN; CDR2 reads SYDVKM. The CDR3 loop spans 16 amino acids. V was pared by 4 bases and J by 1 base, with 17 bases between. The CDR3 coding sequence is TGTGCCAGCAGTTCTACCGGACACGATACGTCCTACGAGCAGTACTTC. Translating gives CASSSTGHDTSYEQYF.

V gene TRBV19 combines with J gene TRBJ2-3, with TRBD1 as a possible D gene (6 bases). V lost 3 bases to trimming and J lost 6 bases, with 16 bases between them. CDR1 is LNHDA, CDR2 SQIVND, per germline (reference sequence). The CDR3 consists of 15 residues. The DNA of the CDR3 is TGTGCCAGTAGTATCGCCAGGGGAAGGTTGGATACGCAGTATTTT. It translates to CASSIARGRLDTQYF.

Details on this clone: Other DNA sequences in the sample encode the same CDR3. V is TRBV28 and J is TRBJ2-7; 10 bases match TRBD2. Trimming cost V 6 bases and J 2 bases; bases outside gene matches: 7. The germline V gene has CDR1 MDHEN and CDR2 SYDVKM. The CDR3 length is 15 residues. The CDR3 DNA is TGTGCCAGCAGCCCTTTAGCGGGAGGACCCTACGAGCAGTACTTC. This gives the protein CASSPLAGGPYEQYF.

This chain joins TRBV2 and TRBJ1-4; 7 bases line up with TRBD1. Per germline, CDR1 SNHLY and CDR2 FYNNEI. The junction had 6 bases not matched to a gene; V was cut back by 4 bases and J by 1 base. This CDR3 contains 16 residues. The CDR3 here is CASSGSDRETNEKLFF. CDR3 DNA: TGTGCCAGCAGTGGTTCAGACAGGGAAACTAATGAAAAACTGTTTTTT.

The chain links TRBV7-9 to TRBJ1-5, with a weak D call TRBD1 (5 bases). The ends were cut back, 5 bases at V and 0 bases at J, with 17 bases in the middle. The CDR3 runs 17 residues. Germline CDR1 SEHNR, CDR2 FQNEAQ (reference sequence). CDR3: CASSPDTRSHSNQPQHF. In DNA form, the CDR3 reads TGTGCCAGCAGCCCGGACACCCGCTCCCATAGCAATCAGCCCCAGCATTTT. Full variable domain (missing parts from reference TRBV7-9 and TRBJ1-5): DTGVSQNPRHKITKRGQNVTFRCDPISEHNRLYWYRQTLGQGPEFLTYFQNEAQLEKSRLLSDRFSAERPKGSFSTLEIQRTEQGDSAMYLCASSPDTRSHSNQPQHFGDGTRLSIL.

A note on this clone: The sample contains more than one DNA sequence encoding this CDR3. V usage is TRBV7-9 and J usage is TRBJ1-1, with 8 bases lining up with TRBD1. V shed 9 bases and J 4 bases; nucleotides not matched to a gene: 19. The CDR3 is made up of 17 amino acids. Germline values: CDR1 SEHNR, CDR2 FQNEAQ (reference sequence). The CDR3, as DNA: TGTGCCAGTAGCCCCCGGACAGGGAACCTTGAGAGCACTGAAGCTTTCTTT. Its translation is CASSPRTGNLESTEAFF.

V gene TRBV29-1 combines with J gene TRBJ2-3, with TRBD2 matching over 7 bases. Germline V CDR1 and CDR2: SQVTM, ANQGSEA. The trim removed 3 bases at V and 1 base at J, leaving 10 bases unmatched. There are 16 residues in the CDR3. The CDR3 DNA is TGCAGCGTTGACCCCCGAGGGAGGGATCGCACAGATACGCAGTATTTT. This codes for CSVDPRGRDRTDTQYF.

The chain links TRBV2 to TRBJ1-1, with D tentatively TRBD1 (6 bases). V was trimmed by 6 bases and J by 11 bases, leaving 19 bases between them. CDR1 is SNHLY, CDR2 FYNNEI, per germline. The CDR3 is 13 residues long. The CDR3 spells CASRFRTDQTAFF. CDR3 bases: TGTGCCAGCAGATTCAGGACAGATCAAACGGCTTTCTTT.

The V gene is TRBV28, the J gene TRBJ2-3; no clear D gene. Trimming pared 5 bases from V and 11 bases from J, leaving 14 bases between. Germline CDR1 MDHEN, CDR2 SYDVKM. The CDR3 length is 12 residues. CDR3 in amino acids: CASSLAGQRQYF. CDR3 nucleotide sequence: TGTGCCAGCAGTCTTGCTGGGCAGAGGCAGTATTTT.

The gene calls are TRBV6-5 and TRBJ2-7, with 7 positions matching TRBD2. The V gene end was trimmed by 5 bases and the J gene end by 6 bases; junction bases not matched to a gene: 10. The CDR3 runs 14 residues. Germline assignment: CDR1 MNHEY and CDR2 SVGAGI. The CDR3 bases are TGTGCCAGCAGTCCCCTTGCGGGAGCTAGCGAGCAGTACTTC. This encodes CASSPLAGASEQYF.